Here is one T cell receptor beta chain with its context. These data are taken from a study of T cell changes during pregnancy in multiple sclerosis. Germline values: CDR1 SGHDN, CDR2 FVKESK. CDR3 length: 16 residues. With 3 bases clipped from V and 4 bases from J, the junction kept 8 bases outside the gene matches. The protocol was immunoSEQ multiplex PCR, while the TCRdb copy is restricted to in-frame clones and leaves out a portion. The data show roughly 100,000 clones, with about 91% seen just once and around 3.1% held by the top ten. This chain connects TRBV14 to TRBJ2-2; 7 bases align to TRBD1. This specimen was peripheral blood, taken in the second trimester of pregnancy. The receptor was isolated from a female donor with multiple sclerosis, enrolled in a pregnancy study. CDR3 coding DNA: TGTGCCAGCAGCCAGTTGACAGGGCTATCCACCGGGGAGCTGTTTTTT. This sequence encodes CASSQLTGLSTGELFF.